This TCR beta chain was captured in a study of technical replicates of blood from a few donors. TCRdb's copy holds only in-frame clones and misses some; the assay was immunoSEQ multiplex PCR. The table lists 55,000 to 60,000 clones, 90% to 95% of them singletons, with roughly 4.3% in the top ten. CDR3 length: 16 amino acids. CDR1 is SGHTA and CDR2 is FQGTGA in the germline V gene. V shed 3 bases and J 0 bases; nucleotides not matched to a gene: 6. Sequenced input: PBMCs. The rearrangement links TRBV7-3 to TRBJ1-1; 8 bases agree with TRBD1. The clonotype comes from a human donor in good health. Some clones in this sample may be carry-over from other donors' samples. The CDR3 spells CASSLQGAGLNTEAFF. The DNA of the CDR3 is TGTGCCAGCAGCTTGCAGGGGGCGGGATTGAACACTGAAGCTTTCTTT.